A selection of T cell receptor beta chains follows, all from one sample in a study of blood T cell repertoires in COVID-19. Profiled with immunoSEQ multiplex PCR; TCRdb holds only in-frame clones, not every one. The sample yields over 200,000 clones, about 83% seen once. The sample was peripheral blood. Receptors originate from a woman aged 25 to 39 with COVID-19, enrolled during active disease. CDR3s include the opening cysteine and the closing phenylalanine or tryptophan. A D gene is named only where the DNA matches it firmly. A row's size may be missing; if present it is once, few, many or a size class.

D gene: TRBD2
clone size: .
V gene: TRBV30
J gene: TRBJ2-1
CDR3 protein: CALTSGRYEQFF
CDR3 DNA: TGTGCTTTGACTAGCGGGAGGTATGAGCAGTTCTTC

D gene: TRBD2
clone size: .
V gene: TRBV30
J gene: TRBJ2-5
CDR3 protein: CAWSVRSGAAQYF
CDR3 DNA: TGTGCCTGGAGTGTACGTAGCGGGGCGGCCCAGTACTTC

D gene: .
clone size: .
V gene: TRBV12-3/TRBV12-4
J gene: TRBJ2-7
CDR3 protein: CASSLNRAYEQYF
CDR3 DNA: TGTGCCAGCAGTTTAAACAGGGCCTACGAGCAGTACTTC

D gene: .
clone size: .
V gene: TRBV24-1
J gene: TRBJ2-1
CDR3 protein: CATSGTGWSYNEQFF
CDR3 DNA: TGTGCCACCAGTGGTACAGGGTGGTCCTACAATGAGCAGTTCTTC

D gene: .
clone size: .
V gene: TRBV27
J gene: TRBJ2-7
CDR3 protein: CASKGGGSYEQYF
CDR3 DNA: TGTGCCAGCAAGGGGGGGGGCTCCTACGAGCAGTACTTC

D gene: .
clone size: .
V gene: TRBV5-1
J gene: TRBJ2-1
CDR3 protein: CASSLDLSDMKFF
CDR3 DNA: TGCGCCAGCAGCTTGGATCTTAGCGATATGAAGTTCTTC

D gene: TRBD2
clone size: .
V gene: TRBV15
J gene: TRBJ2-7
CDR3 protein: CATSSRTSGLGEQYF
CDR3 DNA: TGTGCCACCAGCAGTAGGACTAGCGGGCTGGGAGAGCAGTACTTC

D gene: .
clone size: .
V gene: TRBV27
J gene: TRBJ1-5
CDR3 protein: CASSLIGNQPQHF
CDR3 DNA: TGTGCCAGCAGTTTAATAGGCAATCAGCCCCAGCATTTT

D gene: .
clone size: .
V gene: TRBV5-6
J gene: TRBJ1-3
CDR3 protein: CASSLSYPGNTIYF
CDR3 DNA: TGTGCCAGCAGCTTGTCCTATCCTGGAAACACCATATATTTT

D gene: .
clone size: .
V gene: TRBV12-3/TRBV12-4
J gene: TRBJ1-1
CDR3 protein: CASSLASGSEAFF
CDR3 DNA: TGTGCCAGCAGTTTAGCCTCCGGGAGTGAAGCTTTCTTT

D gene: TRBD2
clone size: .
V gene: TRBV7-9
J gene: TRBJ2-7
CDR3 protein: CASRTSGTSSYEQYF
CDR3 DNA: TGTGCCAGCCGGACTAGCGGGACGAGCTCCTACGAGCAGTACTTC

D gene: .
clone size: .
V gene: TRBV29-1
J gene: TRBJ1-1
CDR3 protein: CSVDRNLMNTEAFF
CDR3 DNA: TGCAGCGTTGACAGGAACCTCATGAACACTGAAGCTTTCTTT

D gene: TRBD1
clone size: .
V gene: TRBV5-6
J gene: TRBJ2-1
CDR3 protein: CASSLWDRDPNEQFF
CDR3 DNA: TGTGCCAGCAGCTTGTGGGACAGGGATCCCAATGAGCAGTTCTTC

D gene: .
clone size: .
V gene: TRBV6-2/TRBV6-3
J gene: TRBJ2-5
CDR3 protein: CASSWVGPLVETQYF
CDR3 DNA: TGTGCCAGCAGTTGGGTGGGCCCGTTAGTGGAGACCCAGTACTTC

D gene: TRBD1
clone size: .
V gene: TRBV30
J gene: TRBJ1-2
CDR3 protein: CAWRRQGTGGYTF
CDR3 DNA: TGTGCCTGGAGGCGACAGGGAACGGGTGGCTACACCTTC

D gene: .
clone size: once
V gene: TRBV28
J gene: TRBJ1-2
CDR3 protein: CASSLPRQGSHGYTF
CDR3 DNA: TGTGCCAGCAGTTTACCGCGGCAGGGATCTCATGGCTACACCTTC

D gene: TRBD1
clone size: few
V gene: TRBV5-4
J gene: TRBJ2-5
CDR3 protein: CASSLRGRETQYF
CDR3 DNA: TGTGCCAGCAGCTTGAGGGGGCGGGAGACCCAGTACTTC

D gene: .
clone size: .
V gene: TRBV4-2
J gene: TRBJ2-2
CDR3 protein: CASSQSSSGVTGELFF
CDR3 DNA: TGTGCCAGCAGCCAGTCCTCATCGGGAGTCACCGGGGAGCTGTTTTTT

D gene: TRBD2
clone size: once
V gene: TRBV5-1
J gene: TRBJ2-1
CDR3 protein: CASIEGSGSSYNEQFF
CDR3 DNA: TGCGCCAGCATTGAAGGGAGCGGGAGCTCCTACAATGAGCAGTTCTTC

D gene: TRBD2
clone size: .
V gene: TRBV18
J gene: TRBJ2-7
CDR3 protein: CASSPPASGSSYEQYF
CDR3 DNA: TGTGCCAGCTCACCACCGGCTAGCGGGTCCTCCTACGAGCAGTACTTC

D gene: TRBD1
clone size: .
V gene: TRBV5-5
J gene: TRBJ2-5
CDR3 protein: CASSQGQEETQYF
CDR3 DNA: TGTGCCAGCAGCCAGGGACAGGAAGAGACCCAGTACTTC

D gene: TRBD2
clone size: .
V gene: TRBV7-6
J gene: TRBJ2-1
CDR3 protein: CASSLAGLAGGTGEQFF
CDR3 DNA: TGTGCCAGCAGCTTAGCGGGACTAGCGGGGGGTACCGGTGAGCAGTTCTTC

D gene: TRBD2
clone size: .
V gene: TRBV14
J gene: TRBJ2-3
CDR3 protein: CASSRGTSGSPARYF
CDR3 DNA: TGTGCCAGCAGCCGCGGGACTAGCGGGAGCCCCGCTAGGTATTTT

D gene: .
clone size: .
V gene: TRBV7-2
J gene: TRBJ2-3
CDR3 protein: CASSFSYTQYF
CDR3 DNA: TGTGCCAGCAGCTTTTCATATACGCAGTATTTT

D gene: .
clone size: .
V gene: TRBV27
J gene: TRBJ2-7
CDR3 protein: CASSLRDNSYEQYF
CDR3 DNA: TGTGCCAGCAGCCTTCGGGACAACTCCTACGAGCAGTACTTC

D gene: TRBD2
clone size: .
V gene: TRBV5-1
J gene: TRBJ2-1
CDR3 protein: CASSLGFGGDYNEQFF
CDR3 DNA: TGCGCCAGCAGCTTGGGATTTGGGGGGGATTACAATGAGCAGTTCTTC

D gene: TRBD2
clone size: .
V gene: TRBV29-1
J gene: TRBJ2-7
CDR3 protein: CSALAGAYEQYF
CDR3 DNA: TGCAGCGCCCTAGCGGGAGCCTACGAGCAGTACTTC

D gene: TRBD2
clone size: .
V gene: TRBV7-2
J gene: TRBJ2-7
CDR3 protein: CASSLSGSPYEQYF
CDR3 DNA: TGTGCCAGCAGCCTTAGCGGGAGTCCCTACGAGCAGTACTTC

D gene: .
clone size: .
V gene: TRBV10-3
J gene: TRBJ2-7
CDR3 protein: CAISEPALSYEQYF
CDR3 DNA: TGTGCCATCAGTGAACCAGCGCTCTCCTACGAGCAGTACTTC

D gene: .
clone size: .
V gene: TRBV30
J gene: TRBJ1-1
CDR3 protein: CAWRFMNTEAFF
CDR3 DNA: TGTGCCTGGAGGTTCATGAACACTGAAGCTTTCTTT

D gene: .
clone size: .
V gene: TRBV21-1
J gene: TRBJ2-3
CDR3 protein: CASSKNGPGLRDPNTPDTQYF
CDR3 DNA: TGTGCCAGCAGCAAAAATGGACCGGGACTGCGGGACCCAAATACCCCAGATACGCAGTATTTT

D gene: TRBD1
clone size: .
V gene: TRBV9
J gene: TRBJ1-1
CDR3 protein: CASSGRDSLPLVNTEAFF
CDR3 DNA: TGTGCCAGCAGCGGAAGGGACAGCTTACCCTTGGTGAACACTGAAGCTTTCTTT

D gene: TRBD2
clone size: .
V gene: TRBV19
J gene: TRBJ2-7
CDR3 protein: CASTIAGGPHEQYF
CDR3 DNA: TGTGCCAGTACTATAGCGGGAGGGCCACACGAGCAGTACTTC

D gene: .
clone size: .
V gene: TRBV6-5
J gene: TRBJ1-5
CDR3 protein: CASSQREFQPQHF
CDR3 DNA: TGTGCCAGCAGCCAGCGAGAGTTTCAGCCCCAGCATTTT

D gene: .
clone size: .
V gene: TRBV5-8
J gene: TRBJ1-6
CDR3 protein: CASSLHRNSPLHF
CDR3 DNA: TGTGCCAGCAGCTTGCACAGGAATTCACCCCTCCACTTT

D gene: TRBD2
clone size: .
V gene: TRBV9
J gene: TRBJ2-3
CDR3 protein: CASSVGRTGGIRNTQYF
CDR3 DNA: TGTGCCAGCAGCGTAGGTAGGACGGGGGGTATCCGTAATACGCAGTATTTT

D gene: .
clone size: .
V gene: TRBV27
J gene: TRBJ1-2
CDR3 protein: CASSLSGGHYGYTF
CDR3 DNA: TGTGCCAGCAGTCTCTCCGGGGGACACTATGGCTACACCTTC

D gene: .
clone size: .
V gene: TRBV10-3
J gene: TRBJ1-2
CDR3 protein: CAISESSAGGEGYTF
CDR3 DNA: TGTGCCATCAGTGAGTCTTCCGCCGGGGGGGAAGGCTACACCTTC

D gene: .
clone size: .
V gene: TRBV19
J gene: TRBJ1-1
CDR3 protein: CASSMWAAVLSEAFF
CDR3 DNA: TGTGCCAGTAGTATGTGGGCAGCGGTCCTGTCGGAAGCTTTCTTT

D gene: .
clone size: .
V gene: TRBV20-1
J gene: TRBJ2-1
CDR3 protein: CSASGGPLVHNEQFF
CDR3 DNA: TGCAGTGCTAGTGGTGGGCCTTTGGTCCACAATGAGCAGTTCTTC

D gene: TRBD1
clone size: .
V gene: TRBV23-1
J gene: TRBJ2-6
CDR3 protein: CASTTGTGGDGGANVLTF
CDR3 DNA: TGCGCCAGCACCACCGGGACAGGGGGTGATGGAGGGGCCAACGTCCTGACTTTC

D gene: .
clone size: .
V gene: TRBV7-9
J gene: TRBJ2-1
CDR3 protein: CASSLNLRDYNEQFF
CDR3 DNA: TGTGCCAGCAGCTTAAACTTGAGAGATTACAATGAGCAGTTCTTC